Shown below are 28 T cell receptor beta chains from a single sample sequenced in a study of beta chain features in type 1 diabetes. Regarding the study as a whole: Researchers report that Type 1 diabetes patients had moderately but significantly shorter TCRB CDR3s across all four CD4+ subsets.

All of the isolated RNA was reverse transcribed, so expressed TCRB transcripts were sequenced. TCRdb's copy holds only in-frame clones and misses some; the assay was immunoSEQ multiplex PCR. The data hold more than 250,000 clones, with 14% observed a single time. The antigens for these receptors are not known. The specimen sequenced was naive CD4+ T cells from blood. The origin of the receptors is a young man with type 1 diabetes.

This chain joins TRBV4-3 and TRBJ2-7, with 7 bases aligning to TRBD2. The V segment lost 1 base and the J segment 4 bases; nucleotides outside the gene matches: 7. The CDR3 has 15 residues. CDR1 is LGHNA, CDR2 YSLEER, per germline. The CDR3: CASSQVGSSGYEQYF. Here the CDR3 DNA reads TGCGCCAGCAGCCAAGTTGGCTCTAGCGGTTACGAGCAGTACTTC.

The chain couples TRBV2 to TRBJ2-5; TRBD1 aligns across 7 bases. Trimming cost V 5 bases and J 3 bases; bases outside gene matches: 9. This CDR3 comprises 15 residues. Germline values: CDR1 SNHLY, CDR2 FYNNEI. In DNA, the CDR3 is TGTGCCAGCAGTCCCCAGACAGGGCGGGAAGAGACCCAGTACTTC. Translated, it gives CASSPQTGREETQYF.

The chain carries TRBV7-8 and TRBJ2-3; D might be TRBD2 (5 bases). The V and J ends lost 7 bases and 4 bases respectively, with 15 bases between them. Germline CDR1 is SGHVS and CDR2 is FQNEAQ. This CDR3 has 14 amino acids. The CDR3 sequence: CASTPLGSADTQYF. The CDR3 nucleotides are TGTGCCAGCACCCCGTTGGGGAGCGCAGATACGCAGTATTTT.

In DNA, the CDR3 is TGCAGCGTTGGGCAGGGGAATGAAAAACTGTTTTTT. Protein sequence: CSVGQGNEKLFF. The chain carries TRBV29-1 and TRBJ1-4; a weak D match, TRBD1 (6 bases). Germline-derived CDR1 and CDR2 are SQVTM and ANQGSEA. This CDR3 has 12 amino acids. The ends were cut back, 4 bases at V and 5 bases at J, with 8 bases in the middle.

The table lists this clone with a few counts. The rearrangement joins TRBV5-1 to TRBJ2-3, with 7 nucleotides matching TRBD2. J was trimmed by 7 bases and V by 4 bases; bases with no gene match: 12. CDR1 is SGHRS and CDR2 is YFSETQ in the germline V gene. The CDR3 has 15 residues. This CDR3 reads CASSPTGREFHTQYF. The CDR3 DNA follows: TGCGCCAGCAGCCCTACGGGGCGGGAGTTCCATACGCAGTATTTT.

The rearrangement uses TRBV2 and TRBJ2-7; 16 bases agree with TRBD2. Germline-derived CDR1 and CDR2 are SNHLY and FYNNEI. The CDR3 extends over 15 amino acids. The J segment lost 1 base and the V segment lost 8 bases, leaving 2 bases of the junction unmatched. The CDR3 here is CASGGLAGGSYEQYF. The CDR3 DNA sequence: TGTGCCAGCGGGGGACTAGCGGGAGGGTCCTACGAGCAGTACTTC.

The rearrangement links TRBV4-3 to TRBJ2-5, with D perhaps matching TRBD2 (5 bases). The V gene's germline CDR1 is LGHNA and CDR2 YSLEER. V lost 0 bases to trimming and J lost 1 base, with 12 bases between them. The CDR3 loop spans 16 amino acids. CDR3 residues: CASSQDRWRPQETQYF. The CDR3 DNA reads as TGCGCCAGCAGCCAAGACCGGTGGAGGCCCCAAGAGACCCAGTACTTC.

This clone showed up just a few times. This chain joins TRBV5-1 and TRBJ2-5; 15 nucleotides agree with TRBD2. Germline V gene lookup returns CDR1 SGHRS and CDR2 YFSETQ. The CDR3 covers 15 residues. V was clipped by 7 bases and J by 4 bases; unmatched bases: 5. CDR3 DNA: TGCGCCAGCGGGGGACTAGCGGGAGGTCGAGAGACCCAGTACTTC. Protein: CASGGLAGGRETQYF. The full variable domain, with the rest looked up from reference TRBV5-1 and TRBJ2-5, is KAGVTQTPRYLIKTRGQQVTLSCSPISGHRSVSWYQQTPGQGLQFLFEYFSETQRNKGNFPGRFSGRQFSNSRSEMNVSTLELGDSALYLCASGGLAGGRETQYFGPGTRLLVL.

The chain uses TRBV9 and TRBJ2-7, with 10 positions matching TRBD1. Losses at the gene ends were 5 bases for V and 2 bases for J; bases not matched to a gene: 7. This CDR3 has 15 residues. The germline V gene encodes CDR1 SGDLS and CDR2 YYNGEE. The CDR3 DNA reads TGTGCCAGCAGTGCCGGGACAGGGGCCCCCTACGAGCAGTACTTC. This translates into CASSAGTGAPYEQYF. The full variable domain, rest sourced from reference TRBV9 and TRBJ2-7, is DSGVTQTPKHLITATGQRVTLRCSPRSGDLSVYWYQQSLDQGLQFLIQYYNGEERAKGNILERFSAQQFPDLHSELNLSSLELGDSALYFCASSAGTGAPYEQYFGPGTRLTVT.

A remark on this clone: Other DNA sequences in the same sample also yield this CDR3. The chain joins TRBV15 to TRBJ2-7; 8 nucleotides align to TRBD1. After removal of 4 bases from V and 1 base from J, the junction contained 3 bases not matched to a gene. CDR1 is LNHNV and CDR2 is YYDKDF in the germline V gene (reference sequence). The length of the CDR3 is 14 residues. The CDR3 spells CATSIRQGSYEQYF. The DNA of the CDR3 is TGTGCCACCAGCATCCGACAGGGGTCCTACGAGCAGTACTTC.

Remarks on this clone: Germline is not matched at one junction end, which may reflect a read error. This sequence joins TRBV7-7 and TRBJ2-1; 10 nucleotides align to TRBD2. Germline V gene sequence: CDR1 SSHAT, CDR2 FNYEAQ (reference sequence). This CDR3 has 15 residues. CDR3 DNA sequence: TGTGCTAGCAGCTTGGGGACTAGCGCTTACAATGAGCAGTTCTTC. This encodes CASSLGTSAYNEQFF.

The chain uses TRBV14 and TRBJ2-3; 16 bases are a match to TRBD2. Losses at the gene ends were 5 bases for V and 4 bases for J; bases not matched to a gene: 12. This CDR3 is 19 amino acids long. Germline lookup yields CDR1 SGHDN and CDR2 FVKESK. The CDR3 sequence is CASSSRPGTSGRVADTQYF. DNA for the CDR3: TGTGCCAGCAGCAGCCGTCCCGGGACTAGCGGGAGGGTAGCAGATACGCAGTATTTT.

There are a few counts of this clone. The rearrangement links TRBV5-6 to TRBJ2-1, with TRBD2 identical over 11 bases. This CDR3 comprises 16 residues. Germline values: CDR1 SGHDT, CDR2 YYEEEE. V shed 6 bases, J shed 0 bases, and the junction held 5 bases outside the gene matches. CDR3 in amino acids: CASIETSGISYNEQFF. For the CDR3, the DNA is TGTGCCAGCATCGAGACTAGCGGGATCTCCTACAATGAGCAGTTCTTC.

This clone was recorded a few times. The chain carries TRBV29-1 and TRBJ2-7; D perhaps matches TRBD2 (6 bases). V was trimmed by 6 bases and J by 3 bases, leaving 12 bases between them. This CDR3 has 12 amino acids. The germline CDR1 and CDR2 sequences are SQVTM and ANQGSEA. CDR3 bases: TGCAGCGTCGACGGGACTGACTACGAGCAGTACTTC. Protein sequence: CSVDGTDYEQYF.

The chain combines TRBV7-3 with TRBJ2-1, with 9 bases aligning to TRBD1. Germline V gene lookup returns CDR1 SGHTA and CDR2 FQGTGA. V shed 2 bases, J shed 9 bases, and the junction held 5 bases outside the gene matches. CDR3 length: 14 amino acids. The CDR3: CASSLGTGSGEQFF. For the CDR3, the DNA is TGTGCCAGCAGCTTAGGGACAGGGTCAGGTGAGCAGTTCTTC.

This clone came up a few times. The chain is built from TRBV9 and TRBJ1-1; TRBD1 matches 10 bases. The CDR3 spans 14 residues. Trimming removed 6 bases from V and 1 base from J; junction bases left unmatched: 3. Germline V gene sequence: CDR1 SGDLS, CDR2 YYNGEE. CDR3 loop: CASTRDRGNTEAFF. The CDR3 nucleotides read TGTGCCAGCACCCGGGACAGGGGGAACACTGAAGCTTTCTTT.

The CDR3 loop is CASSPLAGGSYEQYF. The DNA for the CDR3 is TGTGCCAGTTCCCCCTTAGCGGGAGGCTCCTACGAGCAGTACTTC. The V and J genes are TRBV19 and TRBJ2-7, with 10 bases identical to TRBD2. The CDR3 is 15 residues long. Germline assignment: CDR1 LNHDA and CDR2 SQIVND (reference sequence). V trimming: 8 bases; J trimming: 0 bases; junction bases outside the gene matches: 7. Using reference TRBV19 and TRBJ2-7 for the parts outside the CDR3, the full variable domain is DGGITQSPKYLFRKEGQNVTLSCEQNLNHDAMYWYRQDPGQGLRLIYYSQIVNDFQKGDIAEGYSVSREKKESFPLTVTSAQKNPTAFYLCASSPLAGGSYEQYFGPGTRLTVT.

This clone was counted only a few times. The chain links TRBV7-9 to TRBJ2-3, with 9 positions matching TRBD2. The junction had 12 bases not matched to a gene; V was cut back by 5 bases and J by 0 bases. The germline V gene encodes CDR1 SEHNR and CDR2 FQNEAQ (reference sequence). This CDR3 spans 18 amino acids. The CDR3 here is CASSVTASGIHSTDTQYF. CDR3 sequence (DNA): TGTGCCAGCAGCGTGACGGCTAGCGGGATACATAGCACAGATACGCAGTATTTT.

This clone was detected a few times. CDR3 DNA: TGTGCCAGCAGCCAGCGACAGTCTCGGGAGCTGTTTTTT. Translated: CASSQRQSRELFF. This chain links TRBV7-2 with TRBJ2-2; the D gene is possibly TRBD1 (5 bases). The CDR3 has 13 residues. V lost 5 bases and J lost 9, with 13 bases in between. Germline V gives CDR1 SGHTA, CDR2 FQGNSA.

Remarks on this clone: One junction end disagrees with the germline gene, perhaps due to a read error. The chain uses TRBV2 and TRBJ2-3, with 8 bases fitting TRBD2. This CDR3 is 11 amino acids long. Germline V gives CDR1 SNHLY, CDR2 FYNNEI. In nucleotides, the CDR3 is TGTGCCAGCAGATATGTCCAGCGGGAGAATTTT. This codes for CASRYVQRENF.

This clone was recorded a few times. This chain links TRBV7-8 with TRBJ2-7; 9 nucleotides align to TRBD1. The CDR3 has 13 residues. Germline V lookup: CDR1 SGHVS, CDR2 FQNEAQ. The J segment lost 3 bases and the V segment lost 5 bases, leaving 2 bases of the junction unmatched. The chain's CDR3 is CASSGTGYYEQYF. CDR3 nucleotides: TGTGCCAGCAGCGGGACAGGGTACTACGAGCAGTACTTC.

In its sample, this clone was seen a few times. This chain uses TRBV7-9 with TRBJ1-1; TRBD1 agrees at 7 bases. From germline, CDR1 is SEHNR and CDR2 FQNEAQ (reference sequence). Trimming at V came to 5 bases and at J to 3 bases, leaving 3 bases not matched to a gene. The CDR3 length is 13 residues. CDR3 DNA: TGTGCCAGCAGCACCGGGACAGACACTGAAGCTTTCTTT. It encodes CASSTGTDTEAFF.

A few counts support this clone. The gene calls are TRBV7-3 and TRBJ2-1, with TRBD2 matching 8 bases. This CDR3 has 14 amino acids. Losses at the gene ends were 5 bases for V and 7 bases for J; bases not matched to a gene: 7. Germline CDR1 and CDR2: SGHTA and FQGTGA. The CDR3 DNA reads TGTGCCAGCAGCCTCAGCGGGAGAGGTAATGAGCAGTTCTTC. This encodes CASSLSGRGNEQFF. The full variable domain, rest sourced from reference TRBV7-3 and TRBJ2-1, is GAGVSQTPSNKVTEKGKYVELRCDPISGHTALYWYRQSLGQGPEFLIYFQGTGAADDSGLPNDRFFAVRPEGSVSTLKIQRTERGDSAVYLCASSLSGRGNEQFFGPGTRLTVL.

V gene TRBV19 combines with J gene TRBJ1-1, with 8 bases fitting TRBD1. The trim removed 7 bases at V and 5 bases at J, leaving 9 bases unmatched. Germline loops: CDR1 LNHDA, CDR2 SQIVND (reference sequence). This CDR3 region has 14 residues. Here the CDR3 reads CASTFHRGGTEAFF. CDR3 DNA sequence: TGTGCCAGTACCTTTCACAGGGGGGGGACTGAAGCTTTCTTT.

This clone turned up a few times. V gene TRBV7-8 combines with J gene TRBJ1-1; D is unresolved. The length of the CDR3 is 13 residues. Germline values: CDR1 SGHVS, CDR2 FQNEAQ. Trimming left V 5 bases short and J 0 bases short, with 7 bases between. DNA for the CDR3: TGTGCCAGCAGCCCCGTAATGAACACTGAAGCTTTCTTT. Residues: CASSPVMNTEAFF. The whole variable domain, filled in from reference TRBV7-8 and TRBJ1-1, reads GAGVSQSPRYKVAKRGQDVALRCDPISGHVSLFWYQQALGQGPEFLTYFQNEAQLDKSGLPSDRFFAERPEGSVSTLKIQRTQQEDSAVYLCASSPVMNTEAFFGQGTRLTVV.

This chain connects TRBV5-1 to TRBJ2-5; 10 nucleotides line up with TRBD2. This CDR3 region has 15 residues. Trimming took 4 bases from V and 5 from J; bases not matched to a gene: 8. The germline gives CDR1 SGHRS, CDR2 YFSETQ. The CDR3 is CASSTTSGNRETQYF. In DNA form, the CDR3 reads TGCGCCAGCAGCACCACTAGCGGGAACAGGGAGACCCAGTACTTC. The full variable domain, rest sourced from reference TRBV5-1 and TRBJ2-5, is KAGVTQTPRYLIKTRGQQVTLSCSPISGHRSVSWYQQTPGQGLQFLFEYFSETQRNKGNFPGRFSGRQFSNSRSEMNVSTLELGDSALYLCASSTTSGNRETQYFGPGTRLLVL.

This chain links TRBV28 with TRBJ2-3; 7 bases are a match to TRBD2. This CDR3 region has 15 residues. Germline V lookup: CDR1 MDHEN, CDR2 SYDVKM. Trimming at V came to 6 bases and at J to 4 bases, leaving 10 bases not matched to a gene. For the CDR3, the DNA is TGTGCCAGCAGCTCAAGCGGGGTAAAAGCAGATACGCAGTATTTT. Translated: CASSSSGVKADTQYF.

This rearrangement joins TRBV2 to TRBJ2-2; the D gene is possibly TRBD2 (6 bases). Trimming shortened V by 6 bases and J by 4 bases, and 18 bases separated the two germline ends. The CDR3 covers 16 residues. Germline V lookup: CDR1 SNHLY, CDR2 FYNNEI. In DNA form, the CDR3 reads TGTGCCAGCAGACCTCTCGGGAGCGGTGGCACCGGGGAGCTGTTTTTT. Translating gives CASRPLGSGGTGELFF.